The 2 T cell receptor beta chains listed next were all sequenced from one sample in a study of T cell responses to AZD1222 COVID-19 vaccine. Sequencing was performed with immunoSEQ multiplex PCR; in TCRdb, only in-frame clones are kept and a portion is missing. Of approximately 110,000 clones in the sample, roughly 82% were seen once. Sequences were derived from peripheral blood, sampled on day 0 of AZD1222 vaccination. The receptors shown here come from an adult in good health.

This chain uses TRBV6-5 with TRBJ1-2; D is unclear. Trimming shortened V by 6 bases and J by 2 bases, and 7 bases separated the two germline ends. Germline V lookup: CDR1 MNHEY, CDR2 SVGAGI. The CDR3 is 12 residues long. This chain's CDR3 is CASSDLNYGYTF. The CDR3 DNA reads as TGTGCCAGCAGCGACCTCAACTATGGCTACACCTTC.

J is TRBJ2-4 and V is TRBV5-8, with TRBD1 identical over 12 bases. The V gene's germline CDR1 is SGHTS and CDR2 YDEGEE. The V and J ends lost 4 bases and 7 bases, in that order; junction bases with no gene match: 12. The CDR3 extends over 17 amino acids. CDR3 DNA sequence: TGTGCCAGCAGCCAAGGGACAGGGGGCGCGCTAGGGAACATTCAGTACTTC. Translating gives CASSQGTGGALGNIQYF.